These 12 T cell receptor beta chains share one sample of origin, sequenced in a study of siplizumab effects on memory and regulatory T cells. TCRdb's copy holds only in-frame clones and misses some; the assay was immunoSEQ multiplex PCR. The sample yields some 100,000 clones, under 95% seen once. Material for sequencing was Tregs sorted from blood. The receptors here all came from a human donor in good health.

In DNA form, the CDR3 reads TGCGCCAGCAGCCCTCGGGATCCAGGCTATGGCTACACCTTC. The encoded protein is CASSPRDPGYGYTF. This chain connects TRBV5-1 to TRBJ1-2, with D uncertain. The V gene's germline CDR1 is SGHRS and CDR2 YFSETQ. V lost 4 bases and J 4 bases, leaving 14 bases between the germline ends. CDR3 length: 14 residues.

The rearrangement uses TRBV5-1 and TRBJ1-4, with 7 bases aligning to TRBD1. Germline CDR1 SGHRS, CDR2 YFSETQ. Trimming removed 2 bases from V and 7 bases from J; junction bases left unmatched: 5. The CDR3 spans 14 residues. The CDR3 bases are TGCGCCAGCAGCTTACGACAGGGTGGTGAAAAACTGTTTTTT. Translating gives CASSLRQGGEKLFF.

The chain couples TRBV5-4 to TRBJ2-3; D gene ambiguous. In germline, CDR1 is SGHNT, CDR2 YYREEE (reference sequence). V lost 1 base and J 6 bases, leaving 6 bases between the germline ends. CDR3 length: 12 residues. The CDR3 reads CASSLLQDTQYF. As DNA, the CDR3 is TGTGCCAGCAGCTTGCTGCAGGATACGCAGTATTTT.

In DNA form, the CDR3 reads TGTGCCAGCTCAGACAGGGGCTCTGGAAACACCATATATTTT. It is translated as CASSDRGSGNTIYF. The chain joins TRBV18 to TRBJ1-3; 8 bases are a match to TRBD1. This CDR3 spans 14 amino acids. The germline V gene encodes CDR1 KGHSH and CDR2 LQKENI. Trimming at V came to 5 bases and at J to 0 bases, leaving 0 bases not matched to a gene.

The V gene is TRBV27, the J gene TRBJ2-6; TRBD1 might be the D (5 bases). V shed 5 bases and J shed 1 base, with 6 bases lying between them. CDR1 and CDR2 (germline): MNHEY, SMNVEV (reference sequence). There are 14 residues in the CDR3. The CDR3 spells CASSHRSGANVLTF. CDR3 DNA sequence: TGTGCCAGCAGTCACAGGTCTGGGGCCAACGTCCTGACTTTC.

The chain is built from TRBV2 and TRBJ1-1; the D is unclear. CDR3 length equals 14 residues. CDR1 and CDR2 from the germline V gene are SNHLY and FYNNEI. Between the trimmed V and J ends, which lost 4 bases and 4 bases, there was a span of 13 bases. Here the CDR3 reads CASSVGLLVTEAFF. Written as DNA, the CDR3 is TGTGCCAGCAGTGTGGGATTATTAGTCACTGAAGCTTTCTTT.

CDR3 region: CASSLWGLNTGELFF. CDR3 coding DNA: TGTGCCAGCAGCTTATGGGGACTTAACACCGGGGAGCTGTTTTTT. The V call is TRBV7-3, the J call TRBJ2-2; a possible D gene is TRBD2 (6 bases). With 2 bases removed from V and 2 bases from J, the gap between germline ends came to 9 bases. From germline, CDR1 is SGHTA and CDR2 FQGTGA. The CDR3 contains 15 residues.

This rearrangement joins TRBV2 to TRBJ1-5; D unresolved. The CDR3 totals 15 residues. CDR1 is SNHLY, CDR2 FYNNEI, per germline. Trimming left V 5 bases short and J 0 bases short, with 11 bases between. CDR3 amino acids: CASSPGQVSNQPQHF. The CDR3 nucleotides read TGTGCCAGCAGTCCGGGCCAGGTTAGCAATCAGCCCCAGCATTTT.

The chain carries TRBV29-1 and TRBJ2-3; D is possibly TRBD2 (10 bases). This CDR3 spans 24 amino acids. The germline V gene encodes CDR1 SQVTM and CDR2 ANQGSEA. The germline V and J ends were trimmed by 4 bases and 7 bases, with 48 bases remaining between them. CDR3 amino acids: CSVGSSSNPWDRQGGLARDYTQYF. CDR3 DNA sequence: TGCAGCGTTGGTTCCTCGAGCAACCCATGGGATAGACAGGGGGGACTAGCGAGAGATTATACGCAGTATTTT.

The rearrangement links TRBV6-5 to TRBJ1-2; the match to TRBD1 covers 8 bases. The CDR3 length is 12 residues. V was pared by 8 bases and J by 8 bases, with 7 bases of the junction left unmatched. Germline assignment: CDR1 MNHEY and CDR2 SVGAGI. CDR3 sequence (DNA): TGTGCCAGCGGAGGACAGGGACGCGGCTACACCTTC. Translating gives CASGGQGRGYTF.

This CDR3 reads CASRGQGRTEAFF. The CDR3 DNA reads as TGTGCCAGCAGGGGGCAGGGGAGGACTGAAGCTTTCTTT. The V gene is TRBV6-1, the J gene TRBJ1-1; possibly TRBD1 for D (6 bases). Germline assignment: CDR1 MNHNS and CDR2 SASEGT. The V end was cut by 6 bases, the J end by 5 bases, with 13 bases between. CDR3 size: 13 residues.

The J gene is TRBJ1-1, the V gene TRBV6-1; D remains unclear. This CDR3 spans 15 amino acids. The V gene lost 6 bases and the J gene lost 5 bases, with 19 bases spanning the gap. CDR1 is MNHNS, CDR2 SASEGT, per germline. CDR3 protein: CASSSILSGRTEAFF. CDR3 bases: TGTGCCAGCAGCAGTATCCTGAGTGGGAGGACTGAAGCTTTCTTT.